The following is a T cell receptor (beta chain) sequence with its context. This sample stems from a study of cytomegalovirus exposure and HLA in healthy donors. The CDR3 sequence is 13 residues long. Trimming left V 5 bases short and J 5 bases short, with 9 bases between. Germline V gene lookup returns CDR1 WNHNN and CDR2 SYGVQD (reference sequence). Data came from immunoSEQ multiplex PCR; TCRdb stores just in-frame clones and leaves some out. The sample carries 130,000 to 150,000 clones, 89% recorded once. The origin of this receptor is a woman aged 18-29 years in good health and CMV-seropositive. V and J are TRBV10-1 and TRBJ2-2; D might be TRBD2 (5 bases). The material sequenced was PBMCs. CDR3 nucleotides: TGCGCCAGCAGTCTAAGGGAGACCGGGGAGCTGTTTTTT. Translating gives CASSLRETGELFF.